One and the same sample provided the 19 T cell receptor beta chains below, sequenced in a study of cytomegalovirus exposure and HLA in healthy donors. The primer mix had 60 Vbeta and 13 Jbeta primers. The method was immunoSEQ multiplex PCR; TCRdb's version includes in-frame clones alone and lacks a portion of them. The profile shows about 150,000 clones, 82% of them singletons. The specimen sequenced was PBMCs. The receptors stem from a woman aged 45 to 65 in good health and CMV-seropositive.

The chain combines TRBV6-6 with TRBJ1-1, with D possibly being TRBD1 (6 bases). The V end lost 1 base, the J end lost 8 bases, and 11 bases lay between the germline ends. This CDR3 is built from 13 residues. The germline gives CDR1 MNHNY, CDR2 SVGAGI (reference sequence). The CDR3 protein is CASSYLGAQEAFF. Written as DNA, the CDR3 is TGTGCCAGCAGTTACTTGGGGGCCCAGGAAGCTTTCTTT.

In DNA, the CDR3 is TGTGCCAGCAGCCGAGAGGGGGGGCCCTACGAGCAGTACTTC. Translating gives CASSREGGPYEQYF. This chain connects TRBV6-1 to TRBJ2-7, with a tentative D call TRBD2 (7 bases). The germline CDR1 and CDR2 sequences are MNHNS and SASEGT. Trimming took off 6 bases at V and 2 bases at J, with 14 bases between the two ends. The CDR3 length is 14 residues.

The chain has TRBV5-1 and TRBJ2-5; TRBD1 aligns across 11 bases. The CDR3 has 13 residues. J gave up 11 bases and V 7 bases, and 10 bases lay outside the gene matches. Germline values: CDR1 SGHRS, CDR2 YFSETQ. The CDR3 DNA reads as TGCGCCAGCGGCCAGGACAGGGGGCATGAGCAGTACTTC. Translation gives CASGQDRGHEQYF.

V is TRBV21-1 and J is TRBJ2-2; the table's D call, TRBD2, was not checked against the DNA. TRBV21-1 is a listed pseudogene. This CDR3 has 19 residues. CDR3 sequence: CASSNGVAERGPATGELFF. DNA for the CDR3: TGTGCCAGCAGCAATGGCGTTGCCGAGCGGGGTCCCGCCACCGGGGAGCTGTTTTTT.

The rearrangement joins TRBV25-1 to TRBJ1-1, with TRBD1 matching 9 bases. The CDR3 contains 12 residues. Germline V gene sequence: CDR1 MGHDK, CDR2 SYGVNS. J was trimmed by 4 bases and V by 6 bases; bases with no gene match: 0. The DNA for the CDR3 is TGTGCCAGCAGGGACAGGGGCACTGAAGCTTTCTTT. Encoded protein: CASRDRGTEAFF.

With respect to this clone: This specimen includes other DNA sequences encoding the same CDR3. The DNA of the CDR3 is TGTGCCAGCAGCCCCGGGGGAAAGTACGAGCAGTACTTC. It translates to CASSPGGKYEQYF. The chain joins TRBV7-2 to TRBJ2-7; maybe TRBD2 (6 bases). Trimming shortened V by 5 bases and J by 4 bases, and 12 bases separated the two germline ends. The germline V gene encodes CDR1 SGHTA and CDR2 FQGNSA. This CDR3 has 13 residues.

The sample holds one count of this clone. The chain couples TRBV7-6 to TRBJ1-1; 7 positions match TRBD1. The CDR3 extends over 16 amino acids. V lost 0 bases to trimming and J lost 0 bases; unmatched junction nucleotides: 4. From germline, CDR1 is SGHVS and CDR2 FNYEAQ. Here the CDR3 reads CASSLAKGALNTEAFF. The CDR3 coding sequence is TGTGCCAGCAGCTTAGCTAAGGGGGCCTTGAACACTGAAGCTTTCTTT. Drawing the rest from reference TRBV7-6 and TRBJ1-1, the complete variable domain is GAGVSQSPRYKVTKRGQDVALRCDPISGHVSLYWYRQALGQGPEFLTYFNYEAQQDKSGLPNDRFSAERPEGSISTLTIQRTEQRDSAMYRCASSLAKGALNTEAFFGQGTRLTVV.

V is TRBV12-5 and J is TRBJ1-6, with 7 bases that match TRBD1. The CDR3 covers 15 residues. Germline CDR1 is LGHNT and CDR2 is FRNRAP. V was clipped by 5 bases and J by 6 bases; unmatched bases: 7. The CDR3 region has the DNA TGTGCTAGTGGTCCACGGGACAGTCTTAATTCACCCCTCCACTTT. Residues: CASGPRDSLNSPLHF.

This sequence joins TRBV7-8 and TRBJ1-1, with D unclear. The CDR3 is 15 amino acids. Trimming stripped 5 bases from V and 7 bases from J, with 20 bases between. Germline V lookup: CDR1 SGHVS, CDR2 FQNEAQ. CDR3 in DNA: TGTGCCAGCAGCCCGAAGGGAGGCGTTTTTGTTGAAGCTTTCTTT. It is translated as CASSPKGGVFVEAFF.

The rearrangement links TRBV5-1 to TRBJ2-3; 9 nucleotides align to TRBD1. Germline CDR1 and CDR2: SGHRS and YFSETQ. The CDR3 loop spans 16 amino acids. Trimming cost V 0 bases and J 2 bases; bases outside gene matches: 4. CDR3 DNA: TGCGCCAGCAGCTTGGGGGGGACAGGGATCACAGATACGCAGTATTTT. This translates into CASSLGGTGITDTQYF. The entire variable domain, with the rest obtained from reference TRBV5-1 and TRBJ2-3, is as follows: KAGVTQTPRYLIKTRGQQVTLSCSPISGHRSVSWYQQTPGQGLQFLFEYFSETQRNKGNFPGRFSGRQFSNSRSEMNVSTLELGDSALYLCASSLGGTGITDTQYFGPGTRLTVL.

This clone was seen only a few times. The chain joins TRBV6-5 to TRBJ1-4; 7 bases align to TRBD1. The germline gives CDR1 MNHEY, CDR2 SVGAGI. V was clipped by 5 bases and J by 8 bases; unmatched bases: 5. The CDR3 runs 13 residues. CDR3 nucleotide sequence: TGTGCCAGCAGTACAGGGGCCCGGGAAAAACTGTTTTTT. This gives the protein CASSTGAREKLFF.

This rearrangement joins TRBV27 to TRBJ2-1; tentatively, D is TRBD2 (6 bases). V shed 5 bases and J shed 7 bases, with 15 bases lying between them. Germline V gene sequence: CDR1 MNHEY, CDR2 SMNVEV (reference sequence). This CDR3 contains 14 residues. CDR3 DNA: TGTGCCAGCAGTCCTCTGGGGGGTAGAAATGAGCAGTTCTTC. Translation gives CASSPLGGRNEQFF.

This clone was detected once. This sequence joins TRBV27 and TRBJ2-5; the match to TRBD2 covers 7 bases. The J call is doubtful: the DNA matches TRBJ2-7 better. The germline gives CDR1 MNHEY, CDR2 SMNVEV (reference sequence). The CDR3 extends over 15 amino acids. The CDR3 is CASAHLERGYYEQYF. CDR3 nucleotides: TGTGCCAGCGCCCACTTGGAGCGGGGATACTACGAGCAGTACTTC.

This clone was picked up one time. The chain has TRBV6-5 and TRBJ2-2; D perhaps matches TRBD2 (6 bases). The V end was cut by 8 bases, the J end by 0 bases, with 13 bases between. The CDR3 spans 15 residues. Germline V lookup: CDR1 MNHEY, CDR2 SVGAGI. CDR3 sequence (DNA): TGTGCCAGCGCAAGCCGGGGGACGAACACCGGGGAGCTGTTTTTT. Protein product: CASASRGTNTGELFF.

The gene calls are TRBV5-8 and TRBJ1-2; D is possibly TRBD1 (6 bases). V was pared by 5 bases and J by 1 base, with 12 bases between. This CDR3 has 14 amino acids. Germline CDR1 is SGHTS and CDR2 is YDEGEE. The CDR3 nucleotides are TGTGCCAGCAGGCCAAGGACAGTTAACTATGGCTACACCTTC. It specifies CASRPRTVNYGYTF.

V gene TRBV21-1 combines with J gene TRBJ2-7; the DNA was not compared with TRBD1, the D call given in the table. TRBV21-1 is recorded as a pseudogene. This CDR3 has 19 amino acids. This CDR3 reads CASTHHGLPGLISSYEQYF. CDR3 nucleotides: TGTGCCAGCACCCACCATGGTCTTCCAGGATTGATTAGCTCCTACGAGCAGTACTTC.

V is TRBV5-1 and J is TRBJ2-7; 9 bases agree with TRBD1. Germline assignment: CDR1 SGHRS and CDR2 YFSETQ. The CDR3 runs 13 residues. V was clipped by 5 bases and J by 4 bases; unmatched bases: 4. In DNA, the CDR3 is TGCGCCAGCAGTCAGGACAGGGGATACGAGCAGTACTTC. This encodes CASSQDRGYEQYF.

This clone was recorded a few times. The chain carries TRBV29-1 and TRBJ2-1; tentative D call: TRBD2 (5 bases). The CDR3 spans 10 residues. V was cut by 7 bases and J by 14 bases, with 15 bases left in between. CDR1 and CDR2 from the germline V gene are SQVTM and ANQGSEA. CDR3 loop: CSGTGLLEFF. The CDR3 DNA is TGCAGCGGAACGGGGTTACTGGAGTTCTTC.

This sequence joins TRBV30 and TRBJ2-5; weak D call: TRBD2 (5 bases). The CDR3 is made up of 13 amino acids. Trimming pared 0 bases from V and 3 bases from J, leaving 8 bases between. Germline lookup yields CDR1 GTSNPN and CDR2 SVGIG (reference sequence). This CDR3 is CAWSVVGEETQYF. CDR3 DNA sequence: TGTGCCTGGAGTGTAGTCGGGGAAGAGACCCAGTACTTC. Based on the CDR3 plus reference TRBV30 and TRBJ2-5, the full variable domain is SQTIHQWPATLVQPVGSPLSLECTVEGTSNPNLYWYRQAAGRGLQLLFYSVGIGQISSEVPQNLSASRPQDRQFILSSKKLLLSDSGFYLCAWSVVGEETQYFGPGTRLLVL.